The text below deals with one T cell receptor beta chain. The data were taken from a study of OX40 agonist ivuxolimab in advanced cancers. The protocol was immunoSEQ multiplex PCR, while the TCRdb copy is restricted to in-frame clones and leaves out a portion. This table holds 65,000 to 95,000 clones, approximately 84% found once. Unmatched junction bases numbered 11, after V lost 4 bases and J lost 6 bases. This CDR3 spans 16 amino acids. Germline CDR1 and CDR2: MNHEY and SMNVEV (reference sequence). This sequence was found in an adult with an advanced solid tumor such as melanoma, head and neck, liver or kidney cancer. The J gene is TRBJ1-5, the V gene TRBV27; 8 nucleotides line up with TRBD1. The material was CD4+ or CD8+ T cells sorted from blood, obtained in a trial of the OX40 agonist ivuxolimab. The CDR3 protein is CASSSTDRVSSQPQHF. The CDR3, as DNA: TGTGCCAGCAGTTCCACGGACAGGGTGTCAAGTCAGCCCCAGCATTTT.